Following are 27 T cell receptor beta chains from one sample sequenced in a study of T cell changes during pregnancy in multiple sclerosis. Only in-frame clones appear in the TCRdb table, and some are missing; sequencing was by immunoSEQ multiplex PCR. The profile covers approximately 130,000 clones, with 96% appearing a single time and roughly 0.44% taken by the ten largest. This material consisted of peripheral blood, taken after pregnancy. All receptors come from a female donor with multiple sclerosis, enrolled in a pregnancy study.

This sequence joins TRBV6-5 and TRBJ2-2; maybe TRBD2 (5 bases). This CDR3 is built from 15 residues. V was trimmed by 6 bases and J by 5 bases, leaving 16 bases between them. Germline V gene data show CDR1 as MNHEY and CDR2 as SVGAGI. CDR3: CASRRRREYTGELFF. The CDR3 DNA is TGTGCCAGCAGGCGGAGAAGGGAGTATACCGGGGAGCTGTTTTTT.

The chain employs TRBV13 and TRBJ1-4, with D possibly being TRBD1 (5 bases). This CDR3 comprises 14 residues. Germline V gene data show CDR1 as PRHDT and CDR2 as FYEKMQ (reference sequence). V shed 4 bases and J shed 5 bases, with 11 bases lying between them. This chain's CDR3 is CASSSARGNEKLFF. CDR3 DNA: TGTGCCAGCAGCTCCGCGCGGGGCAATGAAAAACTGTTTTTT.

The chain joins TRBV6-5 to TRBJ2-7, with TRBD1 as a possible D gene (5 bases). CDR1 is MNHEY and CDR2 is SVGAGI in the germline V gene. There are 14 residues in the CDR3. V was clipped by 6 bases and J by 2 bases, with 14 bases between them. This CDR3 is CASRQQEFTYEQYF. The CDR3 coding sequence is TGTGCCAGCAGACAACAGGAGTTCACCTACGAGCAGTACTTC.

In this sample, this clone turned up once. The J gene is TRBJ2-3, the V gene TRBV30; 7 positions match TRBD1. This CDR3 contains 12 residues. V lost 0 bases to trimming and J lost 6 bases; unmatched junction nucleotides: 0. Germline CDR1 and CDR2: GTSNPN and SVGIG (reference sequence). CDR3 DNA sequence: TGTGCCTGGAGTGTACAGGGGGATACGCAGTATTTT. Protein product: CAWSVQGDTQYF.

This clone was seen only once. CDR3 sequence reads: CASSSHGTERQETQYF. The CDR3 DNA reads as TGTGCCAGCAGCAGTCATGGGACAGAGAGACAAGAGACCCAGTACTTC. The rearrangement joins TRBV2 to TRBJ2-5; TRBD1 aligns across 7 bases. Trimming removed 6 bases from V and 2 bases from J; junction bases left unmatched: 12. Per germline, CDR1 SNHLY and CDR2 FYNNEI. The CDR3 has 16 amino acids.

This rearrangement joins TRBV2 to TRBJ2-7, with D hard to call. This CDR3 is 13 amino acids long. The V gene lost 1 base and the J gene lost 3 bases, with 7 bases spanning the gap. Looked up from germline, CDR1 is SNHLY and CDR2 is FYNNEI. CDR3 in DNA: TGTGCCAGCAGTGAAGGTCAGTACTACGAGCAGTACTTC. It encodes CASSEGQYYEQYF. Drawing the rest from reference TRBV2 and TRBJ2-7, the complete variable domain is EPEVTQTPSHQVTQMGQEVILRCVPISNHLYFYWYRQILGQKVEFLVSFYNNEISEKSEIFDDQFSVERPDGSNFTLKIRSTKLEDSAMYFCASSEGQYYEQYFGPGTRLTVT.

The genes are TRBV18 and TRBJ2-1; tentatively, D is TRBD2 (6 bases). V lost 2 bases to trimming and J lost 11 bases, with 7 bases between them. CDR3 length equals 11 residues. CDR1 and CDR2 from the germline V gene are KGHSH and LQKENI. The chain's CDR3 is CASSPGGKQFF. CDR3 DNA: TGTGCCAGCTCACCAGGGGGGAAGCAGTTCTTC. Complete variable domain (other parts from reference TRBV18 and TRBJ2-1): NAGVMQNPRHLVRRRGQEARLRCSPMKGHSHVYWYRQLPEEGLKFMVYLQKENIIDESGMPKERFSAEFPKEGPSILRIQQVVRGDSAAYFCASSPGGKQFFGPGTRLTVL.

This rearrangement joins TRBV7-2 to TRBJ2-7; weak D call: TRBD2 (5 bases). Germline CDR1 SGHTA, CDR2 FQGNSA. The CDR3 covers 13 residues. V lost 4 bases and J 4 bases, leaving 11 bases between the germline ends. The DNA for the CDR3 is TGTGCCAGCAGCTCCGGACTGTTTTACGAGCAGTACTTC. Amino acid sequence: CASSSGLFYEQYF.

V gene TRBV15 combines with J gene TRBJ2-5; no firm D call. CDR1 is LNHNV, CDR2 YYDKDF, per germline (reference sequence). V was clipped by 5 bases and J by 3 bases, with 7 bases between them. The CDR3 runs to 12 residues. The DNA for the CDR3 is TGTGCCACCAGCGGCCTAGAAGAGACCCAGTACTTC. Amino acids: CATSGLEETQYF. Filled out from reference TRBV15 and TRBJ2-5, the complete variable domain reads DAMVIQNPRYQVTQFGKPVTLSCSQTLNHNVMYWYQQKSSQAPKLLFHYYDKDFNNEADTPDNFQSRRPNTSFCFLDIRSPGLGDTAMYLCATSGLEETQYFGPGTRLLVL.

V usage is TRBV5-1 and J usage is TRBJ2-3; TRBD2 might be the D (5 bases). V was clipped by 0 bases and J by 6 bases, with 5 bases between them. Germline V gives CDR1 SGHRS, CDR2 YFSETQ. The CDR3 is 12 residues long. The CDR3 loop reads CASSLAGDTQYF. The CDR3 bases are TGCGCCAGCAGCTTGGCGGGGGATACGCAGTATTTT.

The chain combines TRBV6-1 with TRBJ1-5; TRBD1 aligns across 7 bases. The CDR3 contains 16 residues. Losses at the gene ends were 4 bases for V and 0 bases for J; bases not matched to a gene: 6. Per the germline V gene, CDR1 is MNHNS and CDR2 is SASEGT. The CDR3 nucleotides are TGTGCCAGCAGTGGGGGACAGCCATATAGCAATCAGCCCCAGCATTTT. Residues: CASSGGQPYSNQPQHF.

The chain links TRBV15 to TRBJ1-2, with 8 bases that match TRBD1. The CDR3 loop spans 13 amino acids. V lost 7 bases, J lost 2 bases, and 3 bases stayed unmatched. Germline values: CDR1 LNHNV, CDR2 YYDKDF (reference sequence). The CDR3 loop reads CATNQGANYGYTF. The CDR3 region has the DNA TGTGCCACCAACCAGGGGGCGAACTATGGCTACACCTTC.

This clone was picked up a small number of times. The chain links TRBV6-5 to TRBJ2-7, with 7 bases identical to TRBD2. The germline CDR1 and CDR2 sequences are MNHEY and SVGAGI. Trimming took 2 bases from V and 7 from J; bases not matched to a gene: 8. The CDR3 spans 14 residues. CDR3 DNA: TGTGCCAGCAGTTACGGGACCGAAGCGGGGGAGCAGTACTTC. Protein sequence: CASSYGTEAGEQYF.

The chain combines TRBV5-6 with TRBJ2-3, with 7 nucleotides matching TRBD1. The CDR3 contains 17 residues. Per germline, CDR1 SGHDT and CDR2 YYEEEE. Trimming cost V 1 base and J 3 bases; bases outside gene matches: 11. In nucleotides, the CDR3 is TGTGCCAGCAGCTTGCTTAAGGGGGCGATTCGGACAGATACGCAGTATTTT. Translated, it gives CASSLLKGAIRTDTQYF.

With regard to this clone: This may be a read error, as it is one base from a much larger clone. Other DNA sequences in this sample translate to the same CDR3. The chain links TRBV5-4 to TRBJ2-3, with D possibly TRBD2 on 5 matching bases. CDR1 is SGHNT and CDR2 is YYREEE in the germline V gene (reference sequence). Trimming stripped 2 bases from V and 0 bases from J, with 7 bases between. This CDR3 contains 14 residues. In DNA, the CDR3 is TGTGCCAGCAGCTTACAGCGGAGCACAGATACGCAGTATTTT. Its translation: CASSLQRSTDTQYF.

The chain carries TRBV6-6 and TRBJ2-7, with D possibly TRBD1 on 6 matching bases. Deletions cut 0 bases from V and 4 bases from J, with 13 bases between. Germline values: CDR1 MNHNY, CDR2 SVGAGI (reference sequence). This CDR3 region has 15 residues. CDR3 sequence: CASSYSQGPQYEQYF. The CDR3 DNA sequence: TGTGCCAGCAGTTACTCACAGGGCCCCCAATACGAGCAGTACTTC.

The sample holds one count of this clone. CDR3 protein: CASSVADRGWTNEKLFF. In nucleotides, the CDR3 is TGTGCCAGCAGCGTAGCCGACAGGGGTTGGACTAATGAAAAACTGTTTTTT. The chain has TRBV9 and TRBJ1-4, with 8 bases fitting TRBD1. CDR1 and CDR2 from the germline V gene are SGDLS and YYNGEE. The V segment lost 0 bases and the J segment 2 bases; nucleotides outside the gene matches: 6. The CDR3 runs 17 residues.

The chain employs TRBV7-6 and TRBJ2-7; TRBD2 matches 9 bases. Germline CDR1 reads SGHVS; CDR2 reads FNYEAQ. With V trimmed by 5 bases and J by 4 bases, 21 bases remained unmatched. This CDR3 region has 19 residues. This CDR3 is CASSPHLMASGVRAYEQYF. CDR3 bases: TGTGCCAGCAGCCCTCACCTAATGGCTAGCGGGGTTAGGGCTTACGAGCAGTACTTC.

The chain links TRBV27 to TRBJ2-7; D possibly corresponds to TRBD2 (5 bases). Germline values: CDR1 MNHEY, CDR2 SMNVEV (reference sequence). The CDR3 has 13 amino acids. Trimming left V 3 bases short and J 3 bases short, with 9 bases between. In DNA form, the CDR3 reads TGTGCCAGCAGTTTTGGTGAGGGCTACGAGCAGTACTTC. The encoded protein is CASSFGEGYEQYF.

A word on this clone: Additional DNA sequences in this sample encode the identical CDR3. This chain links TRBV5-4 with TRBJ1-1; 8 bases are shared with TRBD1. The CDR3 has 15 residues. Germline trimming cut 0 bases from V and 0 bases from J; bases unmatched to any gene: 1. Per the germline V gene, CDR1 is SGHNT and CDR2 is YYREEE (reference sequence). The CDR3 region has the DNA TGTGCCAGCAGCTTGGGGACAGGGATGAACACTGAAGCTTTCTTT. Its translation is CASSLGTGMNTEAFF.

The gene calls are TRBV5-6 and TRBJ2-3; the match to TRBD2 covers 8 bases. The CDR3 is 16 residues long. V lost 4 bases to trimming and J lost 3 bases; unmatched junction nucleotides: 10. CDR1 and CDR2 (germline): SGHDT, YYEEEE. The CDR3 is CASSGMGGGRTDTQYF. The DNA for the CDR3 is TGTGCCAGCAGCGGCATGGGGGGCGGGAGGACAGATACGCAGTATTTT. Variable domain in full (rest from reference TRBV5-6 and TRBJ2-3): DAGVTQSPTHLIKTRGQQVTLRCSPKSGHDTVSWYQQALGQGPQFIFQYYEEEERQRGNFPDRFSGHQFPNYSSELNVNALLLGDSALYLCASSGMGGGRTDTQYFGPGTRLTVL.

The rearrangement uses TRBV5-6 and TRBJ2-1, with 12 bases lining up with TRBD2. Germline CDR1 is SGHDT and CDR2 is YYEEEE. V was clipped by 4 bases and J by 1 base; unmatched bases: 6. CDR3 length: 17 amino acids. The CDR3 sequence: CASSRGGLAGSYNEQFF. The CDR3 DNA follows: TGTGCCAGCAGCCGGGGGGGACTAGCGGGTTCCTACAATGAGCAGTTCTTC.

J is TRBJ1-2 and V is TRBV28; D not certain. Trimming left V 8 bases short and J 7 bases short, with 14 bases between. There are 12 residues in the CDR3. CDR1 MDHEN and CDR2 SYDVKM come from the germline V gene. DNA of the CDR3: TGTGCCAGCCTCCCTTCCATCAGTGGCTACACCTTC. This sequence encodes CASLPSISGYTF.

Only one count was recorded for this clone. The V and J genes are TRBV5-4 and TRBJ1-2; weak D call: TRBD1 (5 bases). CDR1 SGHNT and CDR2 YYREEE come from the germline V gene (reference sequence). The CDR3 runs to 15 residues. Between the trimmed V and J ends, which lost 0 bases and 2 bases, there was a span of 11 bases. The CDR3: CASSLAGGFNYGYTF. The CDR3 nucleotides are TGTGCCAGCAGCTTGGCCGGGGGATTCAACTATGGCTACACCTTC.

The genes are TRBV5-4 and TRBJ1-3; D uncertain. Germline values: CDR1 SGHNT, CDR2 YYREEE (reference sequence). Trimming cost V 2 bases and J 4 bases, with 13 bases left between them. This CDR3 is 15 amino acids long. The DNA for the CDR3 is TGTGCCAGCAGCTTTGAGAGGGAGTCAGGAAACACCATATATTTT. This gives the protein CASSFERESGNTIYF.

The chain combines TRBV11-2 with TRBJ2-5; tentatively, D is TRBD1 (6 bases). The length of the CDR3 is 15 residues. Trimming took 0 bases from V and 7 from J, leaving 15 bases between them. The germline gives CDR1 SGHAT, CDR2 FQNNGV. The CDR3 spells CASSLDVGHGSTQYF. DNA of the CDR3: TGTGCCAGCAGCTTAGATGTGGGACACGGTTCGACCCAGTACTTC.

V and J are TRBV7-3 and TRBJ2-3; TRBD1 is a possible D gene (6 bases). This CDR3 is built from 16 residues. CDR1 is SGHTA and CDR2 is FQGTGA in the germline V gene. The germline V and J ends were trimmed by 5 bases and 3 bases, with 18 bases remaining between them. The CDR3 nucleotides read TGTGCCAGCAGCCCTGAGATAGCCAGGGGAACAGATACGCAGTATTTT. Residues: CASSPEIARGTDTQYF.